These T cell receptor beta chains were read from a single sample in a study of neurological immune-mediated disorders. TCRdb analysed the 5' RACE reads with MiXCR anew, one entry per CDR3 protein. The data show over 35,000 distinct CDR3 sequences, about 2.3% seen once. The sample was PBMCs. All receptors derive from a man aged 45-65 years with multiple sclerosis. CDR3s include the opening cysteine and the closing phenylalanine or tryptophan. The D gene is left open where the match is weak. A clone size is listed for some rows: how often the clone was seen (once, few, many), or a class if it is expanded.

>TRBD2|TRBV20-1|TRBJ2-5|many
TGCAGTGCTGACTATACTAGCGGGGGAGGAGAGACCCAGTACTTC
CSADYTSGGGETQYF
>NA|TRBV7-8|TRBJ2-1|medium-sized
TGTGCCAGCAGCCACTCCCCTCGGGGGCATGAGCAGTTCTTC
CASSHSPRGHEQFF
>NA|TRBV10-3|TRBJ2-3|many
TGTGCCATCAGTGAGCCATGGACGGAGAGCACAGATACGCAGTATTTT
CAISEPWTESTDTQYF
>NA|TRBV10-2|TRBJ1-1|many
TGCGCCAGTTCTAATCCCAGGGACGGTGAAGCTTTCTTT
CASSNPRDGEAFF
>TRBD2|TRBV7-9|TRBJ2-5|many
TGTGCCAGCAGAACCGCGGGACTAGGGGTAGAGACCCAGTACTTC
CASRTAGLGVETQYF
>TRBD1|TRBV7-6|TRBJ1-1|many
TGTGCCAGCAGCTTATTATCCGGGACAGGGGTCGTCACTGAAGCTTTCTTT
CASSLLSGTGVVTEAFF
>NA|TRBV7-6|TRBJ2-5|many
TGTGCCAGCAGCTCAGGCCAGGCGGCCCCGTGGGAGACCCAGTACTTC
CASSSGQAAPWETQYF
>TRBD1|TRBV25-1|TRBJ1-4|many
TGTGCCAGCAGTGAGACGGACAGGGGTTTCTACACAAGTAATGAAAAACTGTTTTTT
CASSETDRGFYTSNEKLFF
>NA|TRBV12-3/TRBV12-4|TRBJ1-1|many
TGTGCCAGCAGCCGCACAGGGATTAACACTGAAGCTTTCTTT
CASSRTGINTEAFF
>NA|TRBV7-8|TRBJ2-7|many
TGTGCCAGCAGCTTACCCGAGGGGGGTCAGGGCGAGCAGTACTTC
CASSLPEGGQGEQYF
>NA|TRBV20-1|TRBJ1-4|many
TGCAGTGCTAGAGATCACGGGACGGCCCCGGCTGGAAAACTGTTTTTT
CSARDHGTAPAGKLFF
>NA|TRBV29-1|TRBJ1-1|many
TGCAGCGTTGAAGAACAAGGCGTCGGCACTGAAGCTTTCTTT
CSVEEQGVGTEAFF
>TRBD2|TRBV5-5|TRBJ2-1|many
TGTGCCAGCAGCCTCATTCGCGGGGGGGCAAATGAGCAGTTCTTC
CASSLIRGGANEQFF
>TRBD2|TRBV5-1|TRBJ2-1|many
TGCGCCAGCAGCTTGGACGCAGCGGGGGGGTACAATGAGCAGTTCTTC
CASSLDAAGGYNEQFF
>TRBD2|TRBV10-3|TRBJ2-1|many
TGTGCCATCAGTATCGCCGGGACTAACAATGAGCAGTTCTTC
CAISIAGTNNEQFF
>TRBD1|TRBV5-1|TRBJ1-6|NA
TGCGCCAGCAGCCCTGGGACAGCGGCTTCACCCCTCAACTTT
CASSPGTAASPLNF
>NA|TRBV2|TRBJ2-7|many
TGTGCCAGCAGACAGGGTGCAGCCTACGAGCAGTACTTC
CASRQGAAYEQYF
>NA|TRBV5-1|TRBJ1-1|many
TGCGCCAGCAGACAGGGTTTGGGCACTGAAGCTTTCTTT
CASRQGLGTEAFF
>NA|TRBV5-1|TRBJ2-3|many
TGCGCCAGCAGCTTGGTTGGGCCCCCGGGCGATACGCAGTATTTT
CASSLVGPPGDTQYF
>NA|TRBV7-2|TRBJ2-2|many
TGTGCCAGCAGCTTATACCAGGGGAGGACCGGGGAGCTGTTTTTT
CASSLYQGRTGELFF
>NA|TRBV18|TRBJ2-1|many
TGTGCCAGCTCACCCCTCTCCTACAATGAGCAGTTCTTC
CASSPLSYNEQFF
>NA|TRBV5-4|TRBJ2-7|many
TGTGCCAGCGGCACAGGCTACGAGCAGTACTTC
CASGTGYEQYF
>NA|TRBV7-9|TRBJ2-7|many
TGTGCCAGCAGCTTAGGAGGTTGGGACTCCTACGAGCAGTACTTC
CASSLGGWDSYEQYF
>NA|TRBV3-1|TRBJ2-3|many
TGTGCCAGCAGCGGCACCAACACAGATACGCAGTATTTT
CASSGTNTDTQYF
>NA|TRBV20-1|TRBJ1-1|many
TGCAGTGCTAGTACCGGGGGATCAGTCACGAACACTGAAGCTTTCTTT
CSASTGGSVTNTEAFF
>NA|TRBV11-2|TRBJ2-5|many
TGTGCCAGCAGCCCCGTCAGAGGGTCGGAGACCCAGTACTTC
CASSPVRGSETQYF
>NA|TRBV6-2/TRBV6-3|TRBJ2-7|many
TGTGCCAGCACGGACTCTAGAAGGGAGCAGTACTTC
CASTDSRREQYF
>TRBD1|TRBV5-1|TRBJ1-2|many
TGCGCCAGCAGCGGGGACAGGGGGCAGAGCGGCTACACCTTC
CASSGDRGQSGYTF
>NA|TRBV5-4|TRBJ2-3|many
TGTGCCAGCAGCGCCTCCGGGACACTTAGCACAGATACGCAGTATTTT
CASSASGTLSTDTQYF
>NA|TRBV7-3|TRBJ1-1|many
TGTGCCAGCAGCTTAAATTTAGGTTACACTGAAGCTTTCTTT
CASSLNLGYTEAFF
>NA|TRBV4-2|TRBJ2-3|many
TGTGCCAGCAGCCAATCCTATGCAGACACAGATACGCAGTATTTT
CASSQSYADTDTQYF
>TRBD1|TRBV6-5|TRBJ1-2|many
TGTGCCAGCAACATTGAACAGGGGGCCTACTATGGCTACACCTTC
CASNIEQGAYYGYTF